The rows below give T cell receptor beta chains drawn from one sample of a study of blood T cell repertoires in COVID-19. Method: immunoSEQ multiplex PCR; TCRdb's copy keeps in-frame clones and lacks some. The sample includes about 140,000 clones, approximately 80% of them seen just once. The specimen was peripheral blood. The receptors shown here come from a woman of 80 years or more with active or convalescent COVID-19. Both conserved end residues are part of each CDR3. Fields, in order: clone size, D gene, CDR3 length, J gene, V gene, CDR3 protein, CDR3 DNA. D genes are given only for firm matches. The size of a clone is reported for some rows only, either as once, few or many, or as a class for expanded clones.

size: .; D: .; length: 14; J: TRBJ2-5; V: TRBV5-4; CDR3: CASSSFRDQETQYF; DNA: TGTGCCAGCAGCTCATTCCGGGACCAAGAGACCCAGTACTTC
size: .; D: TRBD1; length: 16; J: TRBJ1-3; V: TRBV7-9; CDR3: CASSTRQGQSGNTIYF; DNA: TGTGCCAGCAGCACCCGACAGGGGCAATCGGGAAACACCATATATTTT
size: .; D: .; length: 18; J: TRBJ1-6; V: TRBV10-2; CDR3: CASSLTRDSLVNNSPLHF; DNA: TGCGCCAGCAGTCTGACCAGGGATTCCCTCGTTAATAATTCACCCCTCCACTTT
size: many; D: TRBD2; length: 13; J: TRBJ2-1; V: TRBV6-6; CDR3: CAAGLLADNEQFF; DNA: TGTGCCGCGGGACTACTGGCGGACAATGAGCAGTTCTTC
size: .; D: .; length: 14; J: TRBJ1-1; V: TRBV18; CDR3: CASSNRAVNTEAFF; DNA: TGTGCCAGCTCAAACAGGGCCGTGAACACTGAAGCTTTCTTT
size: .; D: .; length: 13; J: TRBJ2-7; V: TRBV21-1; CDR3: CASRTNEGYEQYF; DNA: TGTGCCAGCAGAACAAATGAGGGTTACGAGCAGTACTTC
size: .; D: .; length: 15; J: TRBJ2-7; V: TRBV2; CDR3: CASSEARTPAAEQYF; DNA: TGTGCCAGCAGTGAAGCCCGGACCCCAGCGGCCGAGCAGTACTTC
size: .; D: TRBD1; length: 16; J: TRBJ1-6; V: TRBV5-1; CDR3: CASSLVTGVSNSPLHF; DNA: TGCGCCAGCAGCTTGGTGACAGGGGTTTCTAATTCACCCCTCCACTTT
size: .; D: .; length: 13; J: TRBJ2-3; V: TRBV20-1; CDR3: CSASAPGTDTQYF; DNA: TGCAGTGCTAGTGCCCCAGGGACAGATACGCAGTATTTT
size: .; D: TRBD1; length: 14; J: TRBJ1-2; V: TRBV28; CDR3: CASSLADRGYSYTF; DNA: TGTGCCAGCAGTTTAGCGGACAGGGGTTATAGCTACACCTTC
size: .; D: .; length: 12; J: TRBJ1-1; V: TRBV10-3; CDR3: CAIGSGGAEAFF; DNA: TGTGCCATCGGAAGTGGCGGGGCGGAAGCTTTCTTT
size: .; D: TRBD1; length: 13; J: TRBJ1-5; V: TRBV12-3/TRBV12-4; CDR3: CASSLQGVQPQHF; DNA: TGTGCCAGCAGCCTTCAGGGGGTTCAGCCCCAGCATTTT
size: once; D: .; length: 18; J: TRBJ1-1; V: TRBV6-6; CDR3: CASSPGVLRLDMNTEAFF; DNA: TGTGCCAGCAGTCCGGGGGTTCTGCGGTTAGACATGAACACTGAAGCTTTCTTT
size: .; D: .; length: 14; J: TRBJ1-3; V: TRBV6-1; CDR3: CASSEVGGGNTIYF; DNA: TGTGCCAGCAGTGAAGTCGGCGGGGGAAACACCATATATTTT
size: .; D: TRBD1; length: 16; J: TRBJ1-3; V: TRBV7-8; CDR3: CASSPGDRATGNTIYF; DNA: TGTGCCAGCAGCCCCGGGGACAGGGCGACTGGAAACACCATATATTTT
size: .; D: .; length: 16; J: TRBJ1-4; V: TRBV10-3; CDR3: CATSNPQGSSGEKLFF; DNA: TGTGCCACATCCAATCCACAGGGCTCCTCCGGCGAAAAACTGTTTTTT
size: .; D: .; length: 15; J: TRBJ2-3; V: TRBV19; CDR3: CASSLAGRTTDTQYF; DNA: TGTGCCAGTAGTCTAGCAGGCCGAACCACAGATACGCAGTATTTT
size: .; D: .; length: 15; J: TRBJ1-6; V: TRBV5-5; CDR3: CASFRGGTWNSPLHF; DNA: TGTGCCAGCTTCCGAGGTGGGACTTGGAATTCACCCCTCCACTTT
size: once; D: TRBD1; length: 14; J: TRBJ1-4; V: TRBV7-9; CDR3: CASSYGQGFEKLFF; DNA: TGTGCCAGCAGCTACGGACAGGGATTTGAAAAACTGTTTTTT
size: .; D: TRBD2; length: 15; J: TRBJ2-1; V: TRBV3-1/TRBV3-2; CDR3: CASSLLAGVVNEQFF; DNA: TGTGCCAGCAGCCTACTAGCGGGGGTCGTTAATGAGCAGTTCTTC
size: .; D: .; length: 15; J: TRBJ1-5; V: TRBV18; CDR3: CASSNTGIGNQPQHF; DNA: TGTGCCAGCTCAAATACAGGGATTGGCAATCAGCCCCAGCATTTT
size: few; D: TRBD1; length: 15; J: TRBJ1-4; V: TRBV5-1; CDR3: CASSLLRGPNEKLFF; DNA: TGCGCCAGCAGTTTACTCAGGGGGCCGAATGAAAAACTGTTTTTT
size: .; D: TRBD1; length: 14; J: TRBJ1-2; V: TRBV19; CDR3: CASRQTGEGYGYTF; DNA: TGTGCCAGTAGACAGACAGGGGAGGGATATGGCTACACCTTC
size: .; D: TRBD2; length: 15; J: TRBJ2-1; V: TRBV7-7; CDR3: CASSSSGGSYNEQFF; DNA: TGTGCTAGCAGCTCTAGCGGGGGCTCCTACAATGAGCAGTTCTTC
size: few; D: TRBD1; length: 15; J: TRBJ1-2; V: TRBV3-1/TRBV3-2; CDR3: CASSPNQGGWNGYTF; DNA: TGTGCCAGCAGCCCCAACCAGGGGGGATGGAATGGCTACACCTTC
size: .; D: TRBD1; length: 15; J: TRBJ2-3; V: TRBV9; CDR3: CASSETGTYTDTQYF; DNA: TGTGCCAGCAGCGAGACAGGGACATACACAGATACGCAGTATTTT
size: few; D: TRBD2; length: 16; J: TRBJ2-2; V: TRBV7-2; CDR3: CASSLVLARNTGELFF; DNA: TGTGCCAGCAGCTTAGTACTAGCGAGGAACACCGGGGAGCTGTTTTTT
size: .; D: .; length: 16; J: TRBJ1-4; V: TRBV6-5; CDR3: CASSYSTVRGNEKLFF; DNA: TGTGCCAGCAGTTACTCGACGGTTCGAGGGAATGAAAAACTGTTTTTT
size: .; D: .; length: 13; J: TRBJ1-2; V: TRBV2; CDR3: CASRTVGADGYTF; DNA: TGTGCCAGCAGGACGGTGGGGGCGGACGGCTACACCTTC
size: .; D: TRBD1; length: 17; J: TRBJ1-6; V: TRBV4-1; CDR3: CASSQARQGSAGSPLHF; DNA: TGCGCCAGCAGCCAAGCGCGACAGGGCTCGGCGGGCTCACCCCTCCACTTT
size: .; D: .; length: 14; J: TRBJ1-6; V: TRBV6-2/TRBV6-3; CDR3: CASSSGQTNSPLHF; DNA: TGTGCCAGCAGTTCCGGACAGACGAATTCACCCCTCCACTTT
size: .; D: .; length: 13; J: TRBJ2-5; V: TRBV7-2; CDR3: CASSLIPVETQYF; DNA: TGTGCCAGCAGCTTGATCCCAGTGGAGACCCAGTACTTC
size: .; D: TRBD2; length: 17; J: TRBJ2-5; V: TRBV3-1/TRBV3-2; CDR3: CASSQLAGRGDQETQYF; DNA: TGTGCCAGCAGCCAATTGGCGGGGCGGGGGGACCAAGAGACCCAGTACTTC
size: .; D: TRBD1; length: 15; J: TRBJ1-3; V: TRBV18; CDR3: CASSPGTGLGNTIYF; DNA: TGTGCCAGCTCACCGGGGACAGGGTTAGGAAACACCATATATTTT
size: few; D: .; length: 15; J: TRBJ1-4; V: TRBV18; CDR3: CASSRTGGGDEKLFF; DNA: TGTGCCAGCTCACGGACGGGAGGTGGCGATGAAAAACTGTTTTTT